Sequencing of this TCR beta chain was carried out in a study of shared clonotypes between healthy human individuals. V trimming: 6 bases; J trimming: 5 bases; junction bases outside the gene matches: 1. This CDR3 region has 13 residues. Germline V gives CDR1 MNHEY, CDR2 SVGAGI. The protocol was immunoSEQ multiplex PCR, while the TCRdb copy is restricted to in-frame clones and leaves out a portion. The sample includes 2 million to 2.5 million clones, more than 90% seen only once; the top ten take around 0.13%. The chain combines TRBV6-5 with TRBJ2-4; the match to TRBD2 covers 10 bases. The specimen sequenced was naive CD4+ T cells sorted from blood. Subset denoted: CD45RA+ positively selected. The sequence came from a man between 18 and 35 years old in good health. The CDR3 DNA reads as TGTGCCAGCAGGAGCGGGGGGGAAAACATTCAGTACTTC. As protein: CASRSGGENIQYF.